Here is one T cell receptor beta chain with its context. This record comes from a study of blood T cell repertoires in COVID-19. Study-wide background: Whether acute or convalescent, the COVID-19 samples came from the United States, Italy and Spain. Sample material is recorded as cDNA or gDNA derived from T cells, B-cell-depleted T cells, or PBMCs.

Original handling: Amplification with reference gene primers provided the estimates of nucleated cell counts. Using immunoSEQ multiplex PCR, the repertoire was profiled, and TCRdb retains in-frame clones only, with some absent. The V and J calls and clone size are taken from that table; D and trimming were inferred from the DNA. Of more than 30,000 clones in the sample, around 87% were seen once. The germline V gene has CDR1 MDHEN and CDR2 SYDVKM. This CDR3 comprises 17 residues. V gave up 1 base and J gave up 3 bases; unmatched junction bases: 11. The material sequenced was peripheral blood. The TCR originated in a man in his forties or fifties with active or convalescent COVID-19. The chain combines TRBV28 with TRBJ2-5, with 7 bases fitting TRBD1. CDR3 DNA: TGTGCCAGCAGTTTATTAACCTTCCGGGACAGAAAAGAGACCCAGTACTTC. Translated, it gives CASSLLTFRDRKETQYF.